The clone carrying this T cell receptor (beta chain) was picked up a small number of times. Antigen: not known. This entry belongs to a study of CD8 T cells in ankylosing spondylitis. Study-wide results and limits: A motif in TCR beta, a set of eight highly homologous variants, appeared characteristic of ankylosing spondylitis blood.

In making TCR beta libraries, quantitative 5'-RACE with molecular barcodes was used. TCRdb recomputed calls from the 5' RACE reads with MiXCR, one row per CDR3 protein. This sample has about 800,000 distinct CDR3 sequences, with roughly 10% found just once. The origin of this receptor is a male donor with ankylosing spondylitis. Sample: blood, either unsorted or a sorted T cell fraction (not recorded which).

CDR3 amino acids: CSAPSTRISTDTQYF. The CDR3 DNA follows: TGCAGTGCTCCTTCGACACGTATAAGCACAGATACGCAGTATTTT. The V call is TRBV20-1, the J call TRBJ2-3; D is unclear. Trimming pared 5 bases from V and 0 bases from J, leaving 15 bases between. CDR1 is DFQATT, CDR2 SNEGSKA, per germline (reference sequence). The CDR3 has 15 residues.